A single sample is the source of the 29 T cell receptor beta chains below, sequenced in a study of blood T cell repertoires in COVID-19. Method: immunoSEQ multiplex PCR; TCRdb's copy keeps in-frame clones and lacks some. The sample includes hundreds of thousands of clones, about nine tenths of them seen just once. The sequenced material came from PBMCs or T cells enriched from blood (not recorded which). The receptors originated from a woman aged 25-40 years with acute COVID-19.

This clone was detected only once. V usage is TRBV19 and J usage is TRBJ1-2, with a tentative D call TRBD1 (5 bases). The germline V and J ends were trimmed by 7 bases and 4 bases, with 19 bases remaining between them. The germline V gene has CDR1 LNHDA and CDR2 SQIVND (reference sequence). CDR3 length equals 15 residues. DNA of the CDR3: TGTGCCAGTAACGATCCCCCGGGGGTGATCTATGGCTACACCTTC. Its translation: CASNDPPGVIYGYTF.

The V and J genes are TRBV19 and TRBJ1-5; D ambiguous. CDR3 length: 14 amino acids. V shed 5 bases and J shed 1 base, with 9 bases lying between them. The germline V gene encodes CDR1 LNHDA and CDR2 SQIVND (reference sequence). The CDR3: CASSAGNSNQPQHF. The CDR3 DNA reads as TGTGCCAGTAGTGCCGGGAACAGCAATCAGCCCCAGCATTTT.

As concerns this clone: Other nucleotide sequences from this sample produce the same CDR3. The chain combines TRBV10-2 with TRBJ1-5; 9 bases are a match to TRBD1. Trimming took 7 bases from V and 4 from J; bases not matched to a gene: 2. The germline gives CDR1 WSHSY, CDR2 SAAADI. The CDR3 runs 13 residues. CDR3 sequence reads: CASKDRGNQPQHF. CDR3 nucleotides: TGCGCCAGCAAGGACAGGGGTAATCAGCCCCAGCATTTT.

The chain combines TRBV30 with TRBJ1-2, with TRBD1 as a possible D gene (6 bases). V lost 4 bases and J lost 3, with 21 bases in between. The germline CDR1 and CDR2 sequences are GTSNPN and SVGIG (reference sequence). This CDR3 is 16 amino acids long. In DNA, the CDR3 is TGTGCCTGGAAAAACCCTGGACAGAAGCTTTACTATGGCTACACCTTC. Its protein product is CAWKNPGQKLYYGYTF.

The chain joins TRBV2 to TRBJ1-3; D not certain. V was shortened by 6 bases and J by 0 bases, with 12 bases between the two germline ends. This CDR3 is built from 15 residues. The germline gives CDR1 SNHLY, CDR2 FYNNEI. The CDR3 DNA reads TGTGCCAGCAGCGCTACCCGGAGCTCTGGAAACACCATATATTTT. Translated, it gives CASSATRSSGNTIYF.

The chain joins TRBV9 to TRBJ2-2; 9 bases are shared with TRBD2. The CDR3 totals 18 residues. Germline assignment: CDR1 SGDLS and CDR2 YYNGEE. The V segment lost 3 bases and the J segment 3 bases; nucleotides outside the gene matches: 12. Here the CDR3 DNA reads TGTGCCAGCAGCGAGGAGGCCCGGGCTAGCGGGGACACCGGGGAGCTGTTTTTT. Translated: CASSEEARASGDTGELFF.

The chain employs TRBV7-8 and TRBJ1-5; D is perhaps TRBD1 (5 bases). The CDR3 loop spans 17 amino acids. The V gene's germline CDR1 is SGHVS and CDR2 FQNEAQ. Trimming shortened V by 1 base and J by 7 bases, and 20 bases separated the two germline ends. This CDR3 is CASSLGVRSGLEQPQHF. The CDR3, as DNA: TGTGCCAGCAGCTTAGGAGTGCGGTCAGGGTTGGAACAGCCCCAGCATTTT.

This clone has a single count. This sequence joins TRBV9 and TRBJ2-3, with TRBD2 as a possible D gene (5 bases). V gave up 1 base and J gave up 4 bases, with 13 bases separating them. This CDR3 contains 15 residues. Germline CDR1 reads SGDLS; CDR2 reads YYNGEE. The CDR3 loop reads CASSVIASSSDTQYF. The DNA for the CDR3 is TGTGCCAGCAGCGTAATAGCGTCATCGTCAGATACGCAGTATTTT.

The genes are TRBV28 and TRBJ2-7, with a tentative D call TRBD1 (6 bases). Germline assignment: CDR1 MDHEN and CDR2 SYDVKM. Trimming pared 3 bases from V and 0 bases from J, leaving 9 bases between. This CDR3 is 14 amino acids long. Here the CDR3 reads CASSLTRGSYEQYF. The CDR3 DNA reads TGTGCCAGCAGTTTGACCAGGGGCTCCTACGAGCAGTACTTC.

The J gene is TRBJ2-2, the V gene TRBV18; tentative D call: TRBD2 (5 bases). The CDR3 spans 14 residues. V was pared by 3 bases and J by 1 base, with 6 bases between. Germline V gene sequence: CDR1 KGHSH, CDR2 LQKENI. The CDR3 nucleotides read TGTGCCAGCTCACCCGGGGAGAACACCGGGGAGCTGTTTTTT. Residues: CASSPGENTGELFF.

This clone was seen only once. This chain connects TRBV5-6 to TRBJ1-1; 12 bases map to TRBD1. The V gene end was trimmed by 3 bases and the J gene end by 2 bases; junction bases not matched to a gene: 2. The germline V gene has CDR1 SGHDT and CDR2 YYEEEE. The CDR3 contains 15 residues. CDR3 in DNA: TGTGCCAGCAGCTGGGGGACAGGGGGCAACACTGAAGCTTTCTTT. As protein: CASSWGTGGNTEAFF.

The chain recombines TRBV24-1 with TRBJ2-3; a weak D match, TRBD2 (6 bases). The CDR3 has 13 residues. V gave up 3 bases and J gave up 4 bases, with 7 bases separating them. The germline gives CDR1 KGHDR, CDR2 SFDVKD. The CDR3 here is CATSDGGSDTQYF. The CDR3 region has the DNA TGTGCCACCAGTGATGGAGGGTCAGATACGCAGTATTTT.

V gene TRBV19 combines with J gene TRBJ1-1, with D perhaps matching TRBD1 (6 bases). CDR3 size: 14 residues. V was cut by 5 bases and J by 7 bases, with 17 bases left in between. Germline loops: CDR1 LNHDA, CDR2 SQIVND (reference sequence). The CDR3 DNA sequence: TGTGCCAGTAGTCTCCGCCAGGGGTGGGGTGAAGCTTTCTTT. Its translation is CASSLRQGWGEAFF.

As for this clone: Relative to the germline gene, one junction end is altered; a read error may explain this. V usage is TRBV9 and J usage is TRBJ2-3; 7 bases are a match to TRBD1. Germline CDR1 SGDLS, CDR2 YYNGEE. The CDR3 loop spans 13 amino acids. CDR3 residues: CASSAVGTETQYF. The DNA of the CDR3 is TGTGCCAGCAGCGCCGTCGGGACAGAAACGCAGTATTTT.

The V call is TRBV3-1 (or the pseudogene TRBV3-2), the J call TRBJ2-7; no reliable D call. Germline CDR1 reads LGHDT; CDR2 reads YNNKEL (reference sequence). The V gene lost 2 bases and the J gene lost 7 bases, with 9 bases spanning the gap. The CDR3 runs to 12 residues. The CDR3 DNA follows: TGTGCCAGCAGCCAACGGTTTTGGGAGCAGTACTTC. It encodes CASSQRFWEQYF.

This clone was counted once. The genes are TRBV7-8 and TRBJ2-7; 8 bases are a match to TRBD1. Trimming removed 5 bases from V and 7 bases from J; junction bases left unmatched: 7. Germline CDR1 reads SGHVS; CDR2 reads FQNEAQ. The CDR3 extends over 13 amino acids. CDR3 protein: CASSGDRGREQYF. For the CDR3, the DNA is TGTGCCAGCAGCGGAGACAGGGGCCGGGAGCAGTACTTC.

This chain connects TRBV25-1 to TRBJ2-2, with 9 bases lining up with TRBD1. Germline assignment: CDR1 MGHDK and CDR2 SYGVNS. The J segment lost 0 bases and the V segment lost 7 bases, leaving 6 bases of the junction unmatched. The CDR3 is 16 amino acids. CDR3 amino acids: CASNPRTGANTGELFF. For the CDR3, the DNA is TGTGCCAGCAACCCTCGGACAGGGGCGAACACCGGGGAGCTGTTTTTT.

The V call is TRBV29-1, the J call TRBJ1-2; tentative D call: TRBD1 (6 bases). V was cut by 4 bases and J by 0 bases, with 18 bases left in between. The CDR3 is 16 amino acids. Germline V gene data show CDR1 as SQVTM and CDR2 as ANQGSEA. The CDR3: CSVGAGASIANYGYTF. CDR3 in DNA: TGCAGCGTTGGGGCGGGGGCATCTATAGCTAACTATGGCTACACCTTC.

The chain is built from TRBV18 and TRBJ2-5, with no clear D. This CDR3 has 14 amino acids. Trimming shortened V by 0 bases and J by 4 bases, and 9 bases separated the two germline ends. Per the germline V gene, CDR1 is KGHSH and CDR2 is LQKENI. The CDR3 here is CASSPPLNGETQYF. The CDR3 nucleotides read TGTGCCAGCTCACCACCCCTTAACGGAGAGACCCAGTACTTC. The complete variable domain, with remaining parts taken from reference TRBV18 and TRBJ2-5, reads NAGVMQNPRHLVRRRGQEARLRCSPMKGHSHVYWYRQLPEEGLKFMVYLQKENIIDESGMPKERFSAEFPKEGPSILRIQQVVRGDSAAYFCASSPPLNGETQYFGPGTRLLVL.

The J gene is TRBJ2-7, the V gene TRBV7-2, with a tentative D call TRBD1 (5 bases). The CDR3 is made up of 14 amino acids. Trimming took 5 bases from V and 8 from J, leaving 19 bases between them. Germline V gives CDR1 SGHTA, CDR2 FQGNSA. Here the CDR3 DNA reads TGTGCCAGCAGCGAGCCAACAGGTTTCGAGAAGCAGTACTTC. It codes for CASSEPTGFEKQYF.

The rearrangement uses TRBV7-9 and TRBJ2-3; TRBD1 matches 7 bases. Germline V gives CDR1 SEHNR, CDR2 FQNEAQ (reference sequence). There are 16 residues in the CDR3. J was trimmed by 2 bases and V by 5 bases; bases with no gene match: 10. In DNA form, the CDR3 reads TGTGCCAGCAGCGCAACCACGACAGGGAACACAGATACGCAGTATTTT. Its translation: CASSATTTGNTDTQYF.

In DNA form, the CDR3 reads TGTGCCAGCAGCCCAGGGACAGGGTCCCCCCCTGAGCAGTTCTTC. Its protein product is CASSPGTGSPPEQFF. V is TRBV11-2 and J is TRBJ2-1, with TRBD1 matching 9 bases. V trimming: 5 bases; J trimming: 9 bases; junction bases outside the gene matches: 11. CDR1 SGHAT and CDR2 FQNNGV come from the germline V gene. The CDR3 covers 15 residues.

The V call is TRBV6-5, the J call TRBJ1-6; TRBD1 agrees at 7 bases. V dropped 7 bases and J dropped 5; count of bases not matched to a gene: 2. This CDR3 has 13 residues. Germline V gives CDR1 MNHEY, CDR2 SVGAGI. The CDR3 region has the DNA TGTGCCAGCAATGGACAGGATAATTCACCCCTCCACTTT. Translated: CASNGQDNSPLHF.

The genes are TRBV2 and TRBJ1-3; perhaps TRBD1 as D (5 bases). The CDR3 is 16 amino acids. V gave up 7 bases and J gave up 2 bases, with 18 bases separating them. The V gene's germline CDR1 is SNHLY and CDR2 FYNNEI. Here the CDR3 reads CASIRRGIRPGNTIYF. The CDR3 DNA sequence: TGTGCCAGCATTAGGCGGGGGATTAGACCTGGAAACACCATATATTTT.

J is TRBJ1-4 and V is TRBV15, with 11 nucleotides matching TRBD1. The CDR3 contains 14 residues. After removal of 8 bases from V and 8 bases from J, the junction contained 7 bases not matched to a gene. CDR1 LNHNV and CDR2 YYDKDF come from the germline V gene (reference sequence). CDR3 protein: CATAWGQGGEKLFF. CDR3 nucleotides: TGTGCCACCGCGTGGGGACAGGGGGGAGAAAAACTGTTTTTT.

This rearrangement joins TRBV6-5 to TRBJ1-5, with D uncertain. CDR1 is MNHEY, CDR2 SVGAGI, per germline. Trimming took 2 bases from V and 1 from J, leaving 9 bases between them. CDR3 size: 15 residues. DNA of the CDR3: TGTGCCAGCAGTTACGGGCAGGCGAGCAATCAGCCCCAGCATTTT. It is translated as CASSYGQASNQPQHF.

This sequence joins TRBV19 and TRBJ2-7; maybe TRBD2 (6 bases). The CDR3 sequence is 10 residues long. Trimming removed 11 bases from V and 5 bases from J, with 10 bases in between. Germline V gives CDR1 LNHDA, CDR2 SQIVND (reference sequence). The CDR3 loop is CASRGDEQYF. The CDR3, as DNA: TGTGCCTCACGCGGGGACGAGCAGTACTTC.

This clone was seen a single time. This chain connects TRBV3-1 (or the pseudogene TRBV3-2) to TRBJ1-6; D possibly corresponds to TRBD1 (5 bases). CDR1 and CDR2 (germline): LGHDT, YNNKEL (reference sequence). Trimming removed 4 bases from V and 7 bases from J, with 20 bases in between. This CDR3 is built from 17 residues. Here the CDR3 DNA reads TGTGCCAGCAGCCTATTCCCTGGAGGGGCGAGGAATTCACCCCTCCACTTT. This translates into CASSLFPGGARNSPLHF.

This clone occurred a few times. The chain employs TRBV6-1 and TRBJ1-2; maybe TRBD1 (5 bases). Germline CDR1 MNHNS, CDR2 SASEGT. This CDR3 contains 17 residues. Trimming shortened V by 4 bases and J by 5 bases, and 23 bases separated the two germline ends. The CDR3 reads CASSGGTSSGGLYGYTF. The CDR3 coding sequence is TGTGCCAGCAGTGGCGGGACTTCCTCGGGAGGCCTGTATGGCTACACCTTC.